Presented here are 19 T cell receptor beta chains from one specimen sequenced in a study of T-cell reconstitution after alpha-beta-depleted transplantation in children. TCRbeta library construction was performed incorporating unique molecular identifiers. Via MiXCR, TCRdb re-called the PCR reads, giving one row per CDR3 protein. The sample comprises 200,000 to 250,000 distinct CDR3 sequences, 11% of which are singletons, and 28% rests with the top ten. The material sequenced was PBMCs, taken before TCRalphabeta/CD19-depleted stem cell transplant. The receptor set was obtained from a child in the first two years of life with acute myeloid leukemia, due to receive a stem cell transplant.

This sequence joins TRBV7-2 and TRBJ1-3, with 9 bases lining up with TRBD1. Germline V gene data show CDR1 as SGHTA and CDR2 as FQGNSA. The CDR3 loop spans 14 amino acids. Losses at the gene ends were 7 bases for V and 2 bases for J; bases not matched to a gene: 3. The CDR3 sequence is CASNTGGPGNTIYF. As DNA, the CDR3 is TGTGCCAGCAACACAGGGGGCCCTGGAAACACCATATATTTT.

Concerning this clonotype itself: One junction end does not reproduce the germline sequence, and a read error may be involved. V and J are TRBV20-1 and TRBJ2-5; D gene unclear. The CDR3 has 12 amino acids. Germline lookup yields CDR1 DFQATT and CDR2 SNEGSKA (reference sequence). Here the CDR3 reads CSAATDVETQHF. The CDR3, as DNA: TGCAGTGCTGCGACCGACGTAGAGACCCAGCACTTC.

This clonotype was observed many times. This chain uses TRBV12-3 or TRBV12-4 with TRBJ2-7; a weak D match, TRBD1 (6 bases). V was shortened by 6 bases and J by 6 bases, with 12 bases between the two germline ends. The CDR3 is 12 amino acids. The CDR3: CASSATGCEQYF. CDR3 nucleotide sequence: TGTGCCAGCAGCGCTACAGGGTGCGAGCAGTACTTC.

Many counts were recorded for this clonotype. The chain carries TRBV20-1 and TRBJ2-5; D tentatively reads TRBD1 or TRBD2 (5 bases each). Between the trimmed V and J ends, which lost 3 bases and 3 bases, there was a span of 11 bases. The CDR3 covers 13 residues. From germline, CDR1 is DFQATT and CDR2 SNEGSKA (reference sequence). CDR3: CSARDEGKETQYF. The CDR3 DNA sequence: TGCAGTGCTAGGGACGAGGGGAAAGAGACCCAGTACTTC.

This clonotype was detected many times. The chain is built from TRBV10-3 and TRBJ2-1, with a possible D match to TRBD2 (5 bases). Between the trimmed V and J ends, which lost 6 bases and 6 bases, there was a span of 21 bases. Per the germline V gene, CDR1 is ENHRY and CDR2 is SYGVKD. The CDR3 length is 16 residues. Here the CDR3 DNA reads TGTGCCATCAGCGATACGGTAGGCGGAGGTCGCAATGAGCAGTTCTTC. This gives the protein CAISDTVGGGRNEQFF.

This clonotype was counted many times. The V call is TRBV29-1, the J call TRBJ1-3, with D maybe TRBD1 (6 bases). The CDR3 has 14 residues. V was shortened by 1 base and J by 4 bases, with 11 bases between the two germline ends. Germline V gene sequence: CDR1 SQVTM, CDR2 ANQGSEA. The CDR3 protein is CSVEGTVAGNTIYF. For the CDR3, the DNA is TGCAGCGTTGAAGGGACAGTGGCCGGAAACACCATATATTTT. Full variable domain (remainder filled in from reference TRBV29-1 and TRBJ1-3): SAVISQKPSRDICQRGTSLTIQCQVDSQVTMMFWYRQQPGQSLTLIATANQGSEATYESGFVIDKFPISRPNLTFSTLTVSNMSPEDSSIYLCSVEGTVAGNTIYFGEGSWLTVV.

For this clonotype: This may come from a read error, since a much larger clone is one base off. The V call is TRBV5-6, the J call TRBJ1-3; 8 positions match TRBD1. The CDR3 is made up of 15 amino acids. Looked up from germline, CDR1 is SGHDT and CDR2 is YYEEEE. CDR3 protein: CASRRTGTGGNAIYF. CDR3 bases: TGTGCCAGCAGACGGACCGGGACAGGTGGAAACGCCATATATTTT.

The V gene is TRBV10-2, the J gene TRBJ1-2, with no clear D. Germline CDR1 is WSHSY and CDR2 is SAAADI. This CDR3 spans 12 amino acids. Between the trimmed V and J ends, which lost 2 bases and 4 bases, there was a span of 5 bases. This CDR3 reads CASSEVSYGYTF. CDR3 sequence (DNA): TGCGCCAGCAGTGAGGTTAGCTATGGCTACACCTTC.

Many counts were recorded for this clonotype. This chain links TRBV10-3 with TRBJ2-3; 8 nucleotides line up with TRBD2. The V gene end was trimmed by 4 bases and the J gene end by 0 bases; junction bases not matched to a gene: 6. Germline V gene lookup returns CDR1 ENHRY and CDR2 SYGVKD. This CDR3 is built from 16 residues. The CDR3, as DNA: TGTGCCATCAGTGGGGGTTCTAGCGGGAGCACAGATACGCAGTATTTT. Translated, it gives CAISGGSSGSTDTQYF.

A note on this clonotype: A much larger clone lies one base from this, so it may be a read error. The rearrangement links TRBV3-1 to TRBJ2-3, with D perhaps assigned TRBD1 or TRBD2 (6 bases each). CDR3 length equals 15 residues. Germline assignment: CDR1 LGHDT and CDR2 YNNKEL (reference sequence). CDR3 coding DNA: TGTGCCTGCAGCCACCAAACGGGGGCAACAGATACGCAGTATTTT. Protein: CACSHQTGATDTQYF.

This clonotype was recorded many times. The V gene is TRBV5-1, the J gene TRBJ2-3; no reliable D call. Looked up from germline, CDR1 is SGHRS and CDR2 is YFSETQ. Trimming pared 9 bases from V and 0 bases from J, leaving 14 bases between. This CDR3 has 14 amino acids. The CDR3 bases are TGCGCCACTCGGACCGTTCCTAGCACAGATACGCAGTATTTT. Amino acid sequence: CATRTVPSTDTQYF.

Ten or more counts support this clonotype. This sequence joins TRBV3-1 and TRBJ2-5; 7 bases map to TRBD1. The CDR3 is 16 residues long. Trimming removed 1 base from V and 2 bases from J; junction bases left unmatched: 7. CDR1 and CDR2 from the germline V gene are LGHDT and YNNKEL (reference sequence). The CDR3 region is CASSQGIRDRQETQYF. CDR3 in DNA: TGTGCCAGCAGCCAAGGGATTCGGGACAGACAAGAGACCCAGTACTTC.

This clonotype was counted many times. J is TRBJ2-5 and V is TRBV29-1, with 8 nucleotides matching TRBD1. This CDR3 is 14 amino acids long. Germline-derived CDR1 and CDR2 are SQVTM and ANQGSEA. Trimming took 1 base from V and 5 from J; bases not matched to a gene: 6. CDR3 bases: TGCAGCGTTGAAGGACAGGGGCGCGTCGAGACCCAGTACTTC. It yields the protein CSVEGQGRVETQYF.

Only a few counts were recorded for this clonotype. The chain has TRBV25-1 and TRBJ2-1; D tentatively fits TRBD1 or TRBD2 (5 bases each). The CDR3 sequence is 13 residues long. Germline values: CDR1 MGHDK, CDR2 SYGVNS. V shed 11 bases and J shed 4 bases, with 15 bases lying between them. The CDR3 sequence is CASTGTEYNEQFF. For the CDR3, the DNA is TGTGCCTCGACGGGGACGGAGTACAATGAGCAGTTCTTC. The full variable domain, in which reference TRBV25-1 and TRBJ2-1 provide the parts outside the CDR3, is EADIYQTPRYLVIGTGKKITLECSQTMGHDKMYWYQQDPGMELHLIHYSYGVNSTEKGDLSSESTVSRIRTEHFPLTLESARPSHTSQYLCASTGTEYNEQFFGPGTRLTVL.

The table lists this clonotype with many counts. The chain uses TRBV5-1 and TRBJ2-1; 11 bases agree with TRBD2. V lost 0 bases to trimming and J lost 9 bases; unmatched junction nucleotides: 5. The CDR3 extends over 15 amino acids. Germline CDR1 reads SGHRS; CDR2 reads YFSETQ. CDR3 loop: CASSLEALAGGEQFF. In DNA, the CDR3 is TGCGCCAGCAGCTTGGAAGCCCTAGCGGGAGGTGAGCAGTTCTTC.

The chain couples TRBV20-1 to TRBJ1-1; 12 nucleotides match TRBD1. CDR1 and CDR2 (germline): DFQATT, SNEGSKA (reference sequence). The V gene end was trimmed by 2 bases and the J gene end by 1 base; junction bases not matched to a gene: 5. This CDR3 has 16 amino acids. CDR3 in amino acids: CSARRGDRGRNTEAFF. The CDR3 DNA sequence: TGCAGTGCTAGACGCGGGGACAGGGGGCGGAACACTGAAGCTTTCTTT.

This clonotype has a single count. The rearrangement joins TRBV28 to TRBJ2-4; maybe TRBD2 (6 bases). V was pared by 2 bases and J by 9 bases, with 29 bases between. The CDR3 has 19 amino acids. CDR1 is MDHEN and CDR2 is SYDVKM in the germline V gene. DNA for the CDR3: TGTGCCAGCAGTTTAATCTCGGACTACCCTTTAGACAGTCCAATCATTCAGTACTTC. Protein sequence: CASSLISDYPLDSPIIQYF.

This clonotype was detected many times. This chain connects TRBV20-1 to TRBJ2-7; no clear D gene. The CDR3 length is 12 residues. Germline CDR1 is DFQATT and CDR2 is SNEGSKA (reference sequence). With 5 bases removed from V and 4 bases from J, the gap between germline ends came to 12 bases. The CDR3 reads CSAPDGYYEQYF. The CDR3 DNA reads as TGCAGTGCTCCAGACGGATATTACGAGCAGTACTTC.

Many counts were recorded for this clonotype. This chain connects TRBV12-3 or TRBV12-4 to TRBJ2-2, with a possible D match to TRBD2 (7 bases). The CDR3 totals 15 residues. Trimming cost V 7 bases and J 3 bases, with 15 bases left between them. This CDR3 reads CASIGGGGYTGELFF. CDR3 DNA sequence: TGTGCCAGCATAGGAGGGGGGGGGTACACCGGGGAGCTGTTTTTT.